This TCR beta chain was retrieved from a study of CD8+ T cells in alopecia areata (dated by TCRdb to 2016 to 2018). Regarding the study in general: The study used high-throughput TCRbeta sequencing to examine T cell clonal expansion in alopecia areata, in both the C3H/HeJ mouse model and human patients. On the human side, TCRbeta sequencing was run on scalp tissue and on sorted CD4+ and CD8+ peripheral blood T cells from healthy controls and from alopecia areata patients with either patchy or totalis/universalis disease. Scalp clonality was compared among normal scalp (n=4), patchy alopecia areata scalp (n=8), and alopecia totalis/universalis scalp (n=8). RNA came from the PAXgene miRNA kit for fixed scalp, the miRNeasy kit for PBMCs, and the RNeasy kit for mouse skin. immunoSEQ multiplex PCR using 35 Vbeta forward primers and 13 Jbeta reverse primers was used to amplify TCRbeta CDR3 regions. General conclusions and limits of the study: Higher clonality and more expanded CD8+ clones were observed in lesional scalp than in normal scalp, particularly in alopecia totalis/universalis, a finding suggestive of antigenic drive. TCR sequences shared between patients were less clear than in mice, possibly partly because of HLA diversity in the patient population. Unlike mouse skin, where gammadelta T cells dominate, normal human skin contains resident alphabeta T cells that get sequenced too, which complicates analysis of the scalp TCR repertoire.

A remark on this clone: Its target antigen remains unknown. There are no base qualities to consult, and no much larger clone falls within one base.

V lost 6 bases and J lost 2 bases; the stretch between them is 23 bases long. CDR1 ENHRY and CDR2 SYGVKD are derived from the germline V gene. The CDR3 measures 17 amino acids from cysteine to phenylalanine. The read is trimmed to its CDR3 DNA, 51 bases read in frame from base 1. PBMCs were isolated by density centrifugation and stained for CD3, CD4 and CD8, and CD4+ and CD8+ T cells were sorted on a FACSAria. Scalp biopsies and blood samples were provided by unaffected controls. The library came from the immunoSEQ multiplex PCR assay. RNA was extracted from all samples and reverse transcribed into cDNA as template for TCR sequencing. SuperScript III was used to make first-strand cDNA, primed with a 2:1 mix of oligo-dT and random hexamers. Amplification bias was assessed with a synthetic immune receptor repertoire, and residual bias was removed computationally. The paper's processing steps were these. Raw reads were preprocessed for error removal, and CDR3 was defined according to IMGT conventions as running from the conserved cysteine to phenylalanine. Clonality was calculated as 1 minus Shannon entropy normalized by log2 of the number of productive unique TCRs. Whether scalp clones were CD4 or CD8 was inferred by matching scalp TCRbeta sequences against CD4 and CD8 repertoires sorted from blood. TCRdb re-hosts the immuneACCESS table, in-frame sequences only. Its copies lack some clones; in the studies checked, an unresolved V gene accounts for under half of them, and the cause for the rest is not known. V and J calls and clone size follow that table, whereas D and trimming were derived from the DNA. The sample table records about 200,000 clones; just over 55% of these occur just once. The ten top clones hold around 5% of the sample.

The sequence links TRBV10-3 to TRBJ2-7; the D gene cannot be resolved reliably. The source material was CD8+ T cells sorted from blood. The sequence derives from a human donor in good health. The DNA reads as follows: TGTGCCATCAGCGACACTTCCCCGGAATATAAGGCCTACGAGCAGTACTTC. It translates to CAISDTSPEYKAYEQYF.